This TCR beta chain is drawn from a study of OX40 agonist ivuxolimab in advanced cancers. Sequencing used immunoSEQ multiplex PCR; TCRdb keeps in-frame clones, though not all of them. This sample carries around 60,000 clones, roughly four fifths of them seen once, and the ten largest clones take around 1.6%. This clone came up a few times. The V gene's germline CDR1 is LGHNA and CDR2 YSLEER. V lost 0 bases, J lost 1 base, and 9 bases lay in between. The CDR3 runs to 15 residues. This receptor was identified in an adult with an advanced solid tumor such as melanoma, head and neck, liver or kidney cancer. The material was CD4+ or CD8+ T cells sorted from blood, obtained in a trial of the OX40 agonist ivuxolimab. This chain links TRBV4-3 with TRBJ1-1, with a possible D match to TRBD1 (6 bases). CDR3 loop: CASSQEGGGNTEAFF. The CDR3, as DNA: TGCGCCAGCAGCCAAGAAGGAGGGGGGAACACTGAAGCTTTCTTT.